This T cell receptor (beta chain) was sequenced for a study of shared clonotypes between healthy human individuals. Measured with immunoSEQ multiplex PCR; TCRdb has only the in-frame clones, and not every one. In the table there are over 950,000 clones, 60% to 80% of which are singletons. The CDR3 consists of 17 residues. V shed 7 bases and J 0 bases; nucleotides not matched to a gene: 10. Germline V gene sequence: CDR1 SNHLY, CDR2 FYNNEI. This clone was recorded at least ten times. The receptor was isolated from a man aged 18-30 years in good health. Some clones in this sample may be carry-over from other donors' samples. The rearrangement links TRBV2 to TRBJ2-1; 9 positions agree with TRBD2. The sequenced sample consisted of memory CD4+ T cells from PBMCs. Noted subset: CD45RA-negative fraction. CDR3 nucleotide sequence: TGTGCCAGCAAGTCTAGCGGGAACCCCCTCTCCTACAATGAGCAGTTCTTC. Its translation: CASKSSGNPLSYNEQFF.